A selection of T cell receptor beta chains follows, all from one sample in a study of blood T cell repertoires in COVID-19. Data came from immunoSEQ multiplex PCR; TCRdb stores just in-frame clones and leaves some out. Of fewer than 300,000 clones listed, around 92% were seen once; the top ten hold 2% to 3%. The sample comprised peripheral blood. These receptors were collected from a person under 35 with COVID-19, enrolled during active disease. Each CDR3 is given with its conserved first and last residue. A D gene is named only where the DNA matches it firmly. Not all rows give a size; the values are once, few, many and, for expanded clones, a class.

j_call v_call clone_size d_call cdr3_nt cdr3_aa
TRBJ2-7 TRBV7-2 NA NA TGTGCCAGCAGCATTGACAGCATCTACGAGCAGTACTTC CASSIDSIYEQYF
TRBJ1-2 TRBV6-5 NA NA TGTGCCAGCAGCCTTGTGAGGGTGCCTGGCTACACCTTC CASSLVRVPGYTF
TRBJ2-3 TRBV7-9 once NA TGTGCCAGCAGCTTAACCGGGAGAACAGATACGCAGTATTTT CASSLTGRTDTQYF
TRBJ2-5 TRBV11-3 NA NA TGTGCCAGCAGCTTACAGGGGGGAGAGACCCAGTACTTC CASSLQGGETQYF
TRBJ2-5 TRBV2 NA NA TGTGCCAGCAGATACGCTCCAGGGAACTTAGGGGAGACCCAGTACTTC CASRYAPGNLGETQYF
TRBJ2-7 TRBV28 NA TRBD2 TGTGCCAGCACCTCTCGCCCCGGGACTAGCGGGAGCGCCCGGCTCTACGAGCAGTACTTC CASTSRPGTSGSARLYEQYF
TRBJ1-2 TRBV9 once NA TGTGCCAGCAGCGTAGGGTGGAGGGACCTTCGGAGGGGCTACACCTTC CASSVGWRDLRRGYTF
TRBJ2-7 TRBV10-1 NA TRBD2 TGCGCCAGCAAGGGCGGGAGGGAACGATCCTACGAGCAGTACTTC CASKGGRERSYEQYF
TRBJ2-7 TRBV6-5 NA TRBD1 TGTGCCAGCAGTTACGCTGTCGGACAGGCCTACGAGCAGTACTTC CASSYAVGQAYEQYF
TRBJ2-7 TRBV19 NA NA TGTGCCAGTAGCCCCCCCGACAGCTACGAGCAGTACTTC CASSPPDSYEQYF